These T cell receptor beta chains were read from a single sample in a study of blood T cell repertoires in COVID-19. TCRdb's copy holds only in-frame clones and misses some; the assay was immunoSEQ multiplex PCR. The sample yields some 670,000 clones, around 89% seen once. The sample consisted of peripheral blood. These receptors came from a woman in her late teens or twenties with acute or convalescent COVID-19. The CDR3 runs from the conserved cysteine through the conserved F or W. The D gene is left open where the match is weak. The listing skips clone size in some rows; elsewhere it reads once, few, many or a size class.

v_call	d_call	j_call	clone_size	cdr3_length	cdr3_aa	cdr3_nt
TRBV12-3/TRBV12-4	-	TRBJ2-7	-	13	CASRTGRRAEQYF	TGTGCCAGCAGGACAGGGCGGAGGGCTGAGCAGTACTTC
TRBV7-8	TRBD1	TRBJ1-5	-	19	CASSVSGTGSMFGGQPQHF	TGTGCCAGCAGCGTATCCGGGACAGGATCTATGTTTGGCGGTCAGCCCCAGCATTTT
TRBV7-9	-	TRBJ2-3	once	11	CASSAGDTQYF	TGTGCCAGCAGCGCCGGGGATACGCAGTATTTT
TRBV5-1	-	TRBJ1-1	-	12	CASRGPGPEAFF	TGCGCCAGCAGGGGGCCCGGGCCTGAAGCTTTCTTT
TRBV30	-	TRBJ2-3	-	14	CAWSNRQGADTQYF	TGTGCCTGGAGTAATCGGCAGGGCGCAGATACGCAGTATTTT
TRBV27	-	TRBJ1-1	-	14	CASSPQGQNTEAFF	TGTGCCAGCAGTCCCCAGGGACAGAACACTGAAGCTTTCTTT
TRBV11-2	TRBD2	TRBJ2-1	-	17	CASRGLAGGSSYNEQFF	TGTGCCAGCAGGGGGCTAGCGGGGGGAAGCTCCTACAATGAGCAGTTCTTC
TRBV6-5	-	TRBJ1-1	-	16	CASSYPPGAGNTEAFF	TGTGCCAGCAGTTACCCCCCAGGGGCCGGGAACACTGAAGCTTTCTTT
TRBV9	TRBD1	TRBJ1-1	-	15	CASSATGGGNTEAFF	TGTGCCAGCAGCGCCACAGGGGGTGGGAACACTGAAGCTTTCTTT
TRBV9	-	TRBJ2-1	-	13	CASSVLLAGEQFF	TGTGCCAGCAGCGTTTTACTAGCAGGTGAGCAGTTCTTC
TRBV19	-	TRBJ1-5	-	14	CASSSTGSNQPQHF	TGTGCCAGTAGCAGTACGGGTAGCAATCAGCCCCAGCATTTT
TRBV6-5	TRBD2	TRBJ2-1	-	15	CASSPGTSGVNEQFF	TGTGCCAGCAGCCCCGGGACTAGCGGGGTGAATGAGCAGTTCTTC
TRBV4-2	TRBD2	TRBJ2-1	-	14	CASSQRTSLGEQFF	TGTGCCAGCAGCCAGAGGACTAGTCTGGGTGAGCAGTTCTTC
TRBV5-1	-	TRBJ2-7	-	15	CASRTDTSSNYEQYF	TGCGCCAGCAGGACGGACACCTCTTCAAATTACGAGCAGTACTTC
TRBV5-8	-	TRBJ1-1	few	12	CASSSNRVGAFF	TGTGCCAGCAGCTCTAACAGGGTCGGAGCTTTCTTT
TRBV19	TRBD2	TRBJ2-3	-	16	CASSITPPRGMDTQYF	TGTGCCAGTAGTATAACCCCCCCGCGGGGGATGGATACGCAGTATTTT
TRBV30	TRBD1	TRBJ1-2	-	12	CAWSVGTDGYTF	TGTGCCTGGAGTGTGGGGACAGATGGCTACACCTTC
TRBV6-5	-	TRBJ1-1	-	14	CASSYKPLGTEAFF	TGTGCCAGCAGTTACAAACCCCTAGGCACTGAAGCTTTCTTT
TRBV6-5	TRBD1	TRBJ1-2	-	15	CASHPWDRNNYGYTF	TGTGCCAGCCATCCGTGGGACAGAAATAACTATGGCTACACCTTC
TRBV20-1	TRBD1	TRBJ2-1	-	14	CSASSGTENNEQFF	TGCAGTGCTAGTTCCGGGACAGAGAACAATGAGCAGTTCTTC
TRBV28	-	TRBJ2-1	-	14	CASSRTGAGNEQFF	TGTGCCAGCAGCCGGACTGGGGCGGGAAATGAGCAGTTCTTC
TRBV18	-	TRBJ2-7	-	12	CASSEGAYEQYF	TGTGCCAGCTCGGAAGGGGCCTACGAGCAGTACTTC
TRBV19	-	TRBJ1-1	-	15	CASSTGFGGWTEAFF	TGTGCCAGTAGTACGGGGTTTGGGGGCTGGACTGAAGCTTTCTTT
TRBV27	TRBD1	TRBJ2-7	-	17	CASSFLALGQPFYEQYF	TGTGCCAGCAGTTTTTTAGCCCTGGGACAGCCTTTCTACGAGCAGTACTTC
TRBV7-9	-	TRBJ1-5	-	14	CASSSPDRNQPQHF	TGTGCCAGCAGCTCCCCTGACAGGAATCAGCCCCAGCATTTT
TRBV5-8	-	TRBJ1-4	once	17	CASSFRQAGVGNEKLFF	TGTGCCAGCAGCTTTCGTCAGGCAGGGGTGGGAAATGAAAAACTGTTTTTT
TRBV30	-	TRBJ2-7	-	13	CAWSGRGWYEQYF	TGTGCCTGGAGCGGCAGGGGTTGGTACGAGCAGTACTTC
TRBV3-1/TRBV3-2	TRBD1	TRBJ1-1	-	13	CASSHGQGPEAFF	TGTGCCAGCAGCCACGGACAGGGACCTGAAGCTTTCTTT
TRBV6-2/TRBV6-3	-	TRBJ2-7	-	16	CASSYSNSRQSYEQYF	TGTGCCAGCAGTTACTCGAACAGCCGGCAATCCTACGAGCAGTACTTC
TRBV27	-	TRBJ1-2	-	11	CATGGAGGYTF	TGTGCCACCGGCGGGGCTGGGGGCTACACCTTC
TRBV5-6	-	TRBJ2-2	-	13	CASSLGDTGELFF	TGTGCCAGCAGCTTGGGAGACACCGGGGAGCTGTTTTTT
TRBV10-1	-	TRBJ2-1	-	16	CASSRGAVGGYNEQFF	TGCGCCAGCTCTCGGGGGGCAGTGGGTGGGTACAATGAGCAGTTCTTC
TRBV19	-	TRBJ1-1	-	14	CASSTSRMNTEAFF	TGTGCCAGTAGTACTAGTAGAATGAACACTGAAGCTTTCTTT
TRBV11-2	-	TRBJ2-7	-	14	CASSLLRGAGEQYF	TGTGCCAGCAGCCTCCTCAGGGGGGCAGGCGAGCAGTACTTC
TRBV4-2	-	TRBJ1-3	once	16	CASSQPTAYSGNTIYF	TGTGCCAGCAGCCAACCGACAGCTTACTCTGGAAACACCATATATTTT
TRBV30	TRBD1	TRBJ1-1	-	13	CAWSMTGYTEAFF	TGTGCCTGGAGTATGACAGGGTACACTGAAGCTTTCTTT
TRBV6-5	-	TRBJ1-2	-	13	CASSIDRNYGYTF	TGTGCCAGCAGTATAGACAGAAACTATGGCTACACCTTC
TRBV5-6	-	TRBJ1-2	-	14	CASSFGHTKYGYTF	TGTGCCAGCAGCTTTGGACACACGAAGTATGGCTACACCTTC
TRBV7-2	-	TRBJ1-1	-	13	CASSLGANTEAFF	TGTGCCAGCAGCCTGGGGGCGAACACTGAAGCTTTCTTT
TRBV10-3	-	TRBJ1-1	-	15	CAITSGGGMNTEAFF	TGTGCCATCACCTCTGGCGGGGGCATGAACACTGAAGCTTTCTTT
TRBV5-1	-	TRBJ1-3	-	15	CASSSMGGSGNTIYF	TGCGCCAGCAGCTCCATGGGGGGCTCTGGAAACACCATATATTTT
TRBV24-1	TRBD1	TRBJ1-2	-	15	CATSDGDRLGYGYTF	TGTGCCACCAGTGATGGGGACAGGCTGGGCTACGGCTACACCTTC
TRBV4-2	TRBD1	TRBJ2-3	-	16	CASSPITGGLTDTQYF	TGTGCCAGCAGCCCAATCACAGGGGGGCTCACAGATACGCAGTATTTT
TRBV7-9	TRBD1	TRBJ1-1	-	14	CASSLGRGLTEAFF	TGTGCCAGCAGCTTAGGAAGGGGGCTCACTGAAGCTTTCTTT
TRBV5-8	-	TRBJ1-4	-	14	CASSFVATNEKLFF	TGTGCCAGCAGCTTTGTCGCAACTAATGAAAAACTGTTTTTT
TRBV7-2	TRBD2	TRBJ2-7	-	16	CASSNQERGGAYEQYF	TGTGCCAGCAGCAACCAAGAGCGGGGGGGAGCCTACGAGCAGTACTTC
TRBV5-8	-	TRBJ2-4	-	16	CASSLWGGAVKNIQYF	TGTGCCAGCAGCTTGTGGGGGGGCGCCGTCAAAAACATTCAGTACTTC
TRBV10-3	-	TRBJ2-2	-	16	CAISESTGTNTGELFF	TGTGCCATCAGTGAGTCAACCGGGACAAACACCGGGGAGCTGTTTTTT
TRBV7-3	TRBD1	TRBJ2-5	-	14	CALMRDRGPETQYF	TGTGCTCTCATGCGGGACAGGGGGCCGGAGACCCAGTACTTC
TRBV7-9	TRBD1	TRBJ2-7	-	14	CASSSGTGRNEQYF	TGTGCCAGCAGCTCCGGGACAGGGCGGAACGAGCAGTACTTC
TRBV7-2	-	TRBJ2-6	-	19	CASSSTLPLGQIMTNVLTF	TGTGCCAGCAGCTCTACCCTCCCTCTCGGACAGATTATGACCAACGTCCTGACTTTC
TRBV27	-	TRBJ1-1	-	15	CASSGGWARNTEAFF	TGTGCCAGCAGTGGGGGGTGGGCGAGGAACACTGAAGCTTTCTTT
TRBV3-1/TRBV3-2	-	TRBJ2-3	once	13	CASSQRLVSTQYF	TGTGCCAGCAGTCAAAGACTAGTGTCAACGCAGTATTTT
TRBV6-5	TRBD1	TRBJ1-2	-	14	CASRGRGSSGGYTF	TGTGCCAGCAGGGGCAGGGGGAGCTCTGGTGGCTACACCTTC
TRBV4-2	TRBD2	TRBJ2-1	-	15	CASSQGLAGGGEQFF	TGTGCCAGCAGCCAAGGGTTAGCGGGGGGCGGTGAGCAGTTCTTC
TRBV7-2	-	TRBJ1-3	once	18	CASSLGPAGPILGNTIYF	TGTGCCAGCAGCTTGGGGCCGGCGGGGCCCATTCTGGGAAACACCATATATTTT